A single sample gave rise to the 12 T cell receptor beta chains below, sequenced in a study of identical twins. TCRdb re-called the 5' RACE reads with MiXCR, one entry per CDR3 protein. This sample has approximately 620,000 distinct CDR3 sequences, with over 8.5% found just once. This sample also belongs to another study, concerning yellow fever vaccine responses in identical twins.

Material: PBMCs. All receptors derive from a woman aged 18-29 years in good health.

The gene calls are TRBV3-1 and TRBJ2-1; weak D call: TRBD2 (6 bases). CDR3 length equals 16 residues. CDR1 and CDR2 (germline): LGHDT, YNNKEL (reference sequence). V gave up 1 base and J gave up 6 bases, with 16 bases separating them. In nucleotides, the CDR3 is TGTGCCAGCAGCCAAGTTTCGGGGACTCTACTCAATGAGCAGTTCTTC. Its protein is CASSQVSGTLLNEQFF.

This clonotype was detected only once. The V call is TRBV3-1, the J call TRBJ2-7; no clear D gene. The CDR3 runs to 14 residues. In germline, CDR1 is LGHDT, CDR2 YNNKEL (reference sequence). Between the trimmed V and J ends, which lost 8 bases and 4 bases, there was a span of 18 bases. Written as DNA, the CDR3 is TGTGCCAGCGGCCCCGGACCGGCACTTTACGAGCAGTACTTC. The encoded protein is CASGPGPALYEQYF.

This clonotype was detected ten times or more. This rearrangement joins TRBV20-1 to TRBJ2-7; 9 positions match TRBD2. This CDR3 region has 14 residues. Germline loops: CDR1 DFQATT, CDR2 SNEGSKA (reference sequence). V gave up 1 base and J gave up 2 bases; unmatched junction bases: 3. For the CDR3, the DNA is TGCAGTGCTAGAGGGGGGACTAGCCCCTACGAGCAGTACTTC. This gives the protein CSARGGTSPYEQYF.

Ten or more counts support this clonotype. The chain links TRBV4-3 to TRBJ2-3; D remains unclear. Germline V gives CDR1 LGHNA, CDR2 YSLEER. CDR3 length equals 15 residues. V shed 0 bases and J shed 2 bases, with 9 bases lying between them. CDR3 amino acids: CASSQDRRNTDTQYF. CDR3 in DNA: TGCGCCAGCAGCCAAGACCGACGAAACACAGATACGCAGTATTTT.

This clonotype turned up a few times. This chain connects TRBV13 to TRBJ2-3, with 8 bases lining up with TRBD2. With V trimmed by 2 bases and J by 2 bases, 6 bases remained unmatched. The CDR3 runs 16 residues. Germline assignment: CDR1 PRHDT and CDR2 FYEKMQ (reference sequence). The CDR3 spells CASSLKAGGPTDTQYF. CDR3 in DNA: TGTGCCAGCAGCTTAAAGGCGGGAGGACCCACAGATACGCAGTATTTT.

This clonotype has only a few counts. The gene calls are TRBV10-3 and TRBJ2-7; D may correspond to TRBD1 or TRBD2 (6 bases each). Deletions cut 0 bases from V and 2 bases from J, with 11 bases between. Per the germline V gene, CDR1 is ENHRY and CDR2 is SYGVKD. The length of the CDR3 is 15 residues. The CDR3 DNA reads TGTGCCATCAGTGAGTCGATCCGGGGGCCCTACGAGCAGTACTTC. The encoded protein is CAISESIRGPYEQYF.

This clonotype was recorded many times. J is TRBJ2-7 and V is TRBV5-1, with 7 bases matching TRBD1. V lost 4 bases and J lost 1; bases outside the gene matches: 5. CDR1 and CDR2 from the germline V gene are SGHRS and YFSETQ. CDR3 length: 14 residues. The CDR3 loop reads CASSIMTGSYEQYF. The CDR3, as DNA: TGCGCCAGCAGCATCATGACAGGGTCCTACGAGCAGTACTTC.

The chain is built from TRBV11-2 and TRBJ2-7; D is uncertain. Deletions cut 6 bases from V and 3 bases from J, with 12 bases between. The CDR3 is made up of 13 amino acids. CDR1 is SGHAT, CDR2 FQNNGV, per germline. CDR3 nucleotide sequence: TGTGCCAGCAGGAACTTAGCCGGCTACGAGCAGTACTTC. This gives the protein CASRNLAGYEQYF.

This clonotype came up a few times. The rearrangement uses TRBV4-2 and TRBJ2-1; TRBD1 matches at 8 bases. Per germline, CDR1 LGHNA and CDR2 YNFKEQ. With 0 bases clipped from V and 8 bases from J, the junction kept 12 bases outside the gene matches. The CDR3 spans 17 residues. The DNA of the CDR3 is TGTGCCAGCAGCCAAGATCCCACACCCCAACAGGGGGATGAGCAGTTCTTC. This gives the protein CASSQDPTPQQGDEQFF.

The chain employs TRBV6-1 and TRBJ2-1; D might be TRBD1 or TRBD2, each matching 6 bases. V lost 3 bases to trimming and J lost 4 bases, with 10 bases between them. From germline, CDR1 is MNHNS and CDR2 SASEGT. This CDR3 spans 14 amino acids. This CDR3 is CASSEQGRYNEQFF. The CDR3 DNA reads TGTGCCAGCAGTGAGCAGGGGAGGTACAATGAGCAGTTCTTC.

This clonotype was recorded a few times. The rearrangement uses TRBV28 and TRBJ2-5, with D perhaps TRBD2 (5 bases). The germline V gene encodes CDR1 MDHEN and CDR2 SYDVKM. The CDR3 has 13 residues. Trimming removed 2 bases from V and 7 bases from J, with 11 bases in between. This chain's CDR3 is CASSLGLEGTQYF. The CDR3 DNA reads TGTGCCAGCAGTTTAGGCCTAGAGGGGACCCAGTACTTC.

There are a few counts of this clonotype. This chain links TRBV5-6 with TRBJ2-7, with D hard to call. This CDR3 has 16 amino acids. Germline V CDR1 and CDR2: SGHDT, YYEEEE. The V end lost 4 bases, the J end lost 3 bases, and 20 bases lay between the germline ends. CDR3 in amino acids: CASSGMNRKASYEQYF. CDR3 bases: TGTGCCAGCAGCGGTATGAACAGAAAGGCAAGCTACGAGCAGTACTTC.